The 2 T cell receptor beta chains given below trace back to one sample, sequenced in a study of cytomegalovirus exposure and HLA in healthy donors. Generated by immunoSEQ multiplex PCR, the TCRdb table keeps only in-frame clones and is missing some. This sample carries some 140,000 clones, roughly nine tenths of them seen once, and the ten largest clones take about 10%. Sequencing input: PBMCs. The receptors originated from a woman aged 18-29 years in good health and CMV-seropositive.

J is TRBJ2-3 and V is TRBV2; D uncertain. The CDR3 sequence is 14 residues long. In germline, CDR1 is SNHLY, CDR2 FYNNEI. The V end lost 2 bases, the J end lost 0 bases, and 6 bases lay between the germline ends. The CDR3 here is CASSEQISTDTQYF. The CDR3 DNA is TGTGCCAGCAGTGAACAAATTAGCACAGATACGCAGTATTTT.

CDR3 nucleotide sequence: TGTGCCAGCAGTTTATCGGGGGGTGAAACTGAAGCTTTCTTT. Translated, it gives CASSLSGGETEAFF. This chain uses TRBV27 with TRBJ1-1; D perhaps matches TRBD1 (5 bases). CDR1 is MNHEY and CDR2 is SMNVEV in the germline V gene (reference sequence). V was trimmed by 0 bases and J by 5 bases, leaving 10 bases between them. This CDR3 is 14 amino acids long.